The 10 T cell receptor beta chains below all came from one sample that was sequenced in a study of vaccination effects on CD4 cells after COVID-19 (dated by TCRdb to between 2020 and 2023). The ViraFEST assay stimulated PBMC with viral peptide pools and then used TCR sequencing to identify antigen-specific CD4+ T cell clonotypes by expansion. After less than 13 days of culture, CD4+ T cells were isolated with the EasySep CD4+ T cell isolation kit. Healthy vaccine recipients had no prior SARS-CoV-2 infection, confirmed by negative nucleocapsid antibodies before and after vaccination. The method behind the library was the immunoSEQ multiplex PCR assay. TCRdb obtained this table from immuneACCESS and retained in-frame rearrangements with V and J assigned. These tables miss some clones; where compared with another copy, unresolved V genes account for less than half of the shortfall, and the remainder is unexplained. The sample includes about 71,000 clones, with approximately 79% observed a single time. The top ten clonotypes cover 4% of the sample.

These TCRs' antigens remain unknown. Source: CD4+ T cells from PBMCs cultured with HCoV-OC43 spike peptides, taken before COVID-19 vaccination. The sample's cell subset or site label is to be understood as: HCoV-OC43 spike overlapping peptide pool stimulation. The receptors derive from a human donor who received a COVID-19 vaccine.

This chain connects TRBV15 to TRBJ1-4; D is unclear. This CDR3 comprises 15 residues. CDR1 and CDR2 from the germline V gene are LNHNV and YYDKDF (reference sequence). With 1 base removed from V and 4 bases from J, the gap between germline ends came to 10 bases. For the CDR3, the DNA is TGTGCCACCAGCAGAGCTAGGCCGCTTAATGAAAAACTGTTTTTT. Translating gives CATSRARPLNEKLFF.

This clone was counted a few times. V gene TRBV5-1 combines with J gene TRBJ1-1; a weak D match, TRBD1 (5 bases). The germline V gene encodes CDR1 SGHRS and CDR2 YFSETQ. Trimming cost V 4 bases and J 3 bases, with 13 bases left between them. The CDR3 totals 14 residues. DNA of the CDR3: TGCGCCAGCAGCCGCCCCGGGACCGACACTGAAGCTTTCTTT. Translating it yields CASSRPGTDTEAFF.

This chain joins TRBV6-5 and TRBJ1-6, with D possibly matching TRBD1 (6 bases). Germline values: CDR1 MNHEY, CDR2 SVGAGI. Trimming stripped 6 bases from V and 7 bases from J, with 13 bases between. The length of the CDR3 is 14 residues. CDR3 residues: CASSSGQKNSPLHF. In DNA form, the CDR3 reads TGTGCCAGCAGCTCCGGACAGAAGAATTCACCCCTCCACTTT.

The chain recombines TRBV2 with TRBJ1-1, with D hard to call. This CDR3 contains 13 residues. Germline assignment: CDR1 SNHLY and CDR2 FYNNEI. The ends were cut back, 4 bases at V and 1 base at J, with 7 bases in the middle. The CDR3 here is CASSGSQNTEAFF. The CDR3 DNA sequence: TGTGCCAGCAGTGGCAGTCAGAACACTGAAGCTTTCTTT.

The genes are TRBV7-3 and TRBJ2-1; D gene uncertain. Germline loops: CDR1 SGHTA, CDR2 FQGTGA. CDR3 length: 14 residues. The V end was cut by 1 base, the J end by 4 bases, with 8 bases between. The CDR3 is CASSLRVGYNEQFF. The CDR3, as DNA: TGTGCCAGCAGCTTAAGAGTTGGGTACAATGAGCAGTTCTTC.

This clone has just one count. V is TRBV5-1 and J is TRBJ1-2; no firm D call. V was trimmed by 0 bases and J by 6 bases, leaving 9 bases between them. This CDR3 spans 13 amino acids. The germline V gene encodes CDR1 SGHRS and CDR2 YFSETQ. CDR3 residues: CASSLGPLDGYTF. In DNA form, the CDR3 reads TGCGCCAGCAGCTTGGGACCTCTTGATGGCTACACCTTC.

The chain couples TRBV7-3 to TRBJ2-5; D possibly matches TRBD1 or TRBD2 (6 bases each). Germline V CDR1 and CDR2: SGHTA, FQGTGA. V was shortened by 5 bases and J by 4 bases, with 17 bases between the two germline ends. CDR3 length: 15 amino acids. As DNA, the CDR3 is TGTGCCAGCAGCCCCAACCGGGGGCGGACAGAGACCCAGTACTTC. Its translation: CASSPNRGRTETQYF.

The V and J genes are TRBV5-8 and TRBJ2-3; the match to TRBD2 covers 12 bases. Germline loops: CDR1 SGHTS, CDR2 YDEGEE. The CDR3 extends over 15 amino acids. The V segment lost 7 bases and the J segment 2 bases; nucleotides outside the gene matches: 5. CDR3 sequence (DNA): TGTGCCAGCCCGACTAGCGGGGGAACCACAGATACGCAGTATTTT. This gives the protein CASPTSGGTTDTQYF.

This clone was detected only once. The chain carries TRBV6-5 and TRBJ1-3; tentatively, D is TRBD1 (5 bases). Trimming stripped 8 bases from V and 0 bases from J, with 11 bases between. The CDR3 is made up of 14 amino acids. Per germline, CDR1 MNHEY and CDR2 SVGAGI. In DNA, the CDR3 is TGTGCCAGCCGGGACGCCAGCTCTGGAAACACCATATATTTT. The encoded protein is CASRDASSGNTIYF.

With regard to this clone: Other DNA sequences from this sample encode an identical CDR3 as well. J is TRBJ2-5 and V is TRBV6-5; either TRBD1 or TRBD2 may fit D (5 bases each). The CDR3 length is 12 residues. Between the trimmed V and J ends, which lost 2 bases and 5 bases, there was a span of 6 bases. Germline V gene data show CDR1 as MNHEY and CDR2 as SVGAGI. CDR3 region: CASSYRGETQYF. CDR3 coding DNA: TGTGCCAGCAGTTACCGGGGCGAGACCCAGTACTTC.